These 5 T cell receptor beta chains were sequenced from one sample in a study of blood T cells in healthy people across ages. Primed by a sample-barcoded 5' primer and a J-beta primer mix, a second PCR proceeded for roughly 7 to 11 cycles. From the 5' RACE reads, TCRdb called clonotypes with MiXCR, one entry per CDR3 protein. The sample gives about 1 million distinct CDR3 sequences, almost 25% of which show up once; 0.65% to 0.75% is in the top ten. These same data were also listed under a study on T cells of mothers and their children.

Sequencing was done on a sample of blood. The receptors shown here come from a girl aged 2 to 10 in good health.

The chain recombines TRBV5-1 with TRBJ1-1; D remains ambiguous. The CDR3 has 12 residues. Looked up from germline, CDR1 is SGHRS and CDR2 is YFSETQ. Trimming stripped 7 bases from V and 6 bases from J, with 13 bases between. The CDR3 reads CASGSFDAEAFF. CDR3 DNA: TGCGCCAGCGGGTCCTTCGACGCTGAAGCTTTCTTT.

CDR3 region: CASSLEFSDETQYF. CDR3 sequence (DNA): TGCGCCAGCAGCTTGGAGTTTAGCGACGAGACCCAGTACTTC. This chain joins TRBV5-1 and TRBJ2-5; a weak D match, TRBD2 (5 bases). The CDR3 loop spans 14 amino acids. Germline V gene data show CDR1 as SGHRS and CDR2 as YFSETQ. Trimming removed 0 bases at V and 5 bases at J, with 11 bases between.

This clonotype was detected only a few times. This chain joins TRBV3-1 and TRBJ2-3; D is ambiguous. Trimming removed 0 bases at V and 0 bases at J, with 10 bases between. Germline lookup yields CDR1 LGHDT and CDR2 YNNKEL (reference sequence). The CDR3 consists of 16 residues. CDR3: CASSQDRAISTDTQYF. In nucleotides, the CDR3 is TGTGCCAGCAGCCAAGATCGGGCCATCAGCACAGATACGCAGTATTTT.

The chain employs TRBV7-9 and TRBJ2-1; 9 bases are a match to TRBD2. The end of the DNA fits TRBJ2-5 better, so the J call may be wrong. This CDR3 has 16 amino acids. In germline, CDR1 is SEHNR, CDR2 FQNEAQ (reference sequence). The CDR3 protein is CASSLVGTSFWETQYF. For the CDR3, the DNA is TGTGCCAGCAGCTTAGTGGGGACTAGCTTTTGGGAGACCCAGTACTTC.

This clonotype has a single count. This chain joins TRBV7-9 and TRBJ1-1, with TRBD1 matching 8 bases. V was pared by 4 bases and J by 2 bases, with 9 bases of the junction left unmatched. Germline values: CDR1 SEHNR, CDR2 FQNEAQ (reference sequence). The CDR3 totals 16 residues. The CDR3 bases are TGTGCCAGCAGCTCCCCCAGGGACAGGAGAAACACTGAAGCTTTCTTT. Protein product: CASSSPRDRRNTEAFF.